One sample yielded the 14 T cell receptor beta chains listed below, sequenced in a study of T cells in Graves' hyperthyroidism and ophthalmopathy. Amplification yielded TCR beta CDR3 regions, with RNA transcripts as the source. HTBI primers drove first-round RT-PCR of the TCR CDR3. TCRdb reanalysed the multiplex PCR reads using MiXCR and keeps one entry per CDR3 protein. The sample consists of around 300,000 distinct CDR3 sequences, about 15% of them appearing once. Material: blood. The receptors were sampled from a woman younger than 45 with Graves' hyperthyroidism.

This clonotype was seen only a few times. Since a much larger clone is just one base distant, this may be a read error. The genes are TRBV6-5 and TRBJ1-4; D possibly corresponds to TRBD1 (6 bases). The V end lost 4 bases, the J end lost 5 bases, and 17 bases lay between the germline ends. Germline V gene data show CDR1 as MNHEY and CDR2 as SVGAGI. This CDR3 has 16 amino acids. The CDR3 bases are TGTGCCAGCAGTTTTTCCCCACAGGGCAGGAATGAAAAACTGTTTTTT. Encoded protein: CASSFSPQGRNEKLFF.

Concerning this clonotype: One base away lies a much larger clone, so this may be a sequencing read error. Here the CDR3 omits its conserved ending phenylalanine or tryptophan, so a read error is the likely source. This chain joins TRBV15 and TRBJ2-2; 7 bases fit TRBD2. Trimming removed 2 bases from V and 5 bases from J; junction bases left unmatched: 14. This CDR3 contains 18 residues. CDR1 and CDR2 from the germline V gene are LNHNV and YYDKDF (reference sequence). CDR3 protein: CATSRHPAPGRVTGELFS. Here the CDR3 DNA reads TGTGCCACCAGCAGACACCCGGCCCCAGGGAGGGTGACCGGGGAGCTGTTTTCT.

At least ten counts were recorded for this clonotype. The rearrangement joins TRBV5-1 to TRBJ1-2, with TRBD1 as a possible D gene (5 bases). V was clipped by 0 bases and J by 4 bases, with 13 bases between them. CDR1 is SGHRS and CDR2 is YFSETQ in the germline V gene. This CDR3 has 15 amino acids. The chain's CDR3 is CASSLELGTSYGYTF. For the CDR3, the DNA is TGCGCCAGCAGCTTGGAGTTAGGGACCAGCTATGGCTACACCTTC.

This clonotype was observed at least ten times. This chain joins TRBV2 and TRBJ1-2; D is perhaps TRBD1 (6 bases). Germline V gives CDR1 SNHLY, CDR2 FYNNEI. The CDR3 contains 14 residues. V shed 3 bases and J shed 4 bases, with 12 bases lying between them. Here the CDR3 DNA reads TGTGCCAGCAGTGATGGGGGGGGCGGCTATGGCTACACCTTC. This codes for CASSDGGGGYGYTF.

This clonotype was detected only a few times. V is TRBV29-1 and J is TRBJ2-1, with TRBD2 matching over 11 bases. The CDR3 contains 18 residues. Germline V CDR1 and CDR2: SQVTM, ANQGSEA. After removal of 4 bases from V and 0 bases from J, the junction contained 11 bases not matched to a gene. The chain's CDR3 is CSVGERTSGLSSYNEQFF. In nucleotides, the CDR3 is TGCAGCGTTGGGGAGCGGACTAGCGGGCTGAGCTCCTACAATGAGCAGTTCTTC.

This clonotype was observed many times. The rearrangement links TRBV12-3 or TRBV12-4 to TRBJ2-2, with TRBD2 identical over 7 bases. The CDR3 length is 17 residues. V shed 1 base and J 2 bases; nucleotides not matched to a gene: 7. This CDR3 is CASSLEFLADNTGELFF. CDR3 bases: TGTGCCAGCAGTTTAGAATTCCTAGCGGACAACACCGGGGAGCTGTTTTTT.

There are many counts of this clonotype. The chain recombines TRBV28 with TRBJ2-7; 7 bases are shared with TRBD1. The CDR3 has 14 residues. Trimming at V came to 5 bases and at J to 2 bases, leaving 6 bases not matched to a gene. CDR1 and CDR2 from the germline V gene are MDHEN and SYDVKM. For the CDR3, the DNA is TGTGCCAGCAGTAAAAGGGGGCGCCCCTACGAGCAGTACTTC. Translation: CASSKRGRPYEQYF. The whole variable domain, remainder taken from reference TRBV28 and TRBJ2-7, is DVKVTQSSRYLVKRTGEKVFLECVQDMDHENMFWYRQDPGLGLRLIYFSYDVKMKEKGDIPEGYSVSREKKERFSLILESASTNQTSMYLCASSKRGRPYEQYFGPGTRLTVT.

This chain joins TRBV2 and TRBJ1-6, with TRBD1 identical over 8 bases. Germline trimming cut 11 bases from V and 4 bases from J; bases unmatched to any gene: 10. CDR1 and CDR2 (germline): SNHLY, FYNNEI. This CDR3 spans 15 amino acids. The CDR3 sequence is CAGQGATPYNSPLHF. The CDR3 DNA follows: TGTGCCGGTCAGGGGGCGACTCCTTATAATTCACCCCTCCACTTT.

CDR3: CSVEFAVTGELFF. The CDR3 DNA reads TGCAGCGTTGAATTCGCGGTGACCGGGGAGCTGTTTTTT. J is TRBJ2-2 and V is TRBV29-1, with D unclear. V lost 2 bases and J lost 5, with 9 bases in between. The CDR3 spans 13 residues. Germline V gives CDR1 SQVTM, CDR2 ANQGSEA.

J is TRBJ1-2 and V is TRBV30, with D tentatively TRBD1 (5 bases). The V and J ends lost 5 bases and 4 bases respectively, with 17 bases between them. CDR1 and CDR2 (germline): GTSNPN, SVGIG (reference sequence). The CDR3 contains 14 residues. CDR3 DNA: TGTGCCTGGGACAGTACGAGGACGGCCTATGGCTACACCTTC. This codes for CAWDSTRTAYGYTF.

This clonotype was detected many times. The J gene is TRBJ1-1, the V gene TRBV11-2, with D perhaps TRBD1 (5 bases). Germline V gives CDR1 SGHAT, CDR2 FQNNGV. CDR3 length equals 17 residues. Trimming took off 5 bases at V and 5 bases at J, with 24 bases between the two ends. CDR3 loop: CASSLRGGRGRRTEAFF. CDR3 bases: TGTGCCAGCAGCCTACGGGGGGGGAGGGGTCGTAGGACTGAAGCTTTCTTT.

This clonotype was detected only once. At one end the junction does not follow the germline gene, possibly because of a read error. The chain recombines TRBV7-7 with TRBJ1-2; D perhaps matches TRBD1 (6 bases). The CDR3 loop spans 14 amino acids. CDR1 and CDR2 (germline): SSHAT, FNYEAQ (reference sequence). The CDR3 protein is CASSLVGTPYGYTF. In DNA form, the CDR3 reads TGTGCTAGCAGCTTAGTTGGGACACCTTATGGCTACACCTTC.

This clonotype was observed at least ten times. The CDR3 DNA is TGTGCCAGCAGAACCACAGGGGGCGACTATGGCTACACCTTC. Translation gives CASRTTGGDYGYTF. J is TRBJ1-2 and V is TRBV28; 9 nucleotides line up with TRBD1. The CDR3 consists of 14 residues. Germline V gives CDR1 MDHEN, CDR2 SYDVKM. V gave up 6 bases and J gave up 3 bases; unmatched junction bases: 5.

This clonotype was recorded at least ten times. This rearrangement joins TRBV28 to TRBJ2-1, with D perhaps given as TRBD1 or TRBD2 (5 bases each). Per germline, CDR1 MDHEN and CDR2 SYDVKM. This CDR3 has 13 amino acids. The V and J ends lost 6 bases and 1 base respectively, with 7 bases between them. CDR3 nucleotides: TGTGCCAGCAGGGGGGTATCCTACAATGAGCAGTTCTTC. Translated: CASRGVSYNEQFF.